Given below is one T cell receptor (beta chain) in context. The data stem from a study of control samples from healthy donors and cancer patients. V dropped 0 bases and J dropped 2 bases, with 10 bases sitting between them. The CDR3 loop spans 15 amino acids. Germline CDR1 reads MGHRA; CDR2 reads YSYEKL. Sequencing used immunoSEQ multiplex PCR; TCRdb keeps in-frame clones, though not all of them. The data contain roughly 170,000 clones, about 91% of them singletons. The material sequenced was blood. This sequence joins TRBV4-1 and TRBJ1-2; D is unresolved. The TCR comes from a woman aged 40 to 50 in good health. CDR3 amino acids: CASSQDPGKNYGYTF. CDR3 bases: TGCGCCAGCAGCCAAGATCCGGGGAAAAACTATGGCTACACCTTC.